This passage covers 6 T cell receptor beta chains from one sample sequenced in a study of cytomegalovirus exposure and HLA in healthy donors. The protocol was immunoSEQ multiplex PCR, while the TCRdb copy is restricted to in-frame clones and leaves out a portion. Among about 200,000 clones listed, around 78% were seen once. Sequenced input: PBMCs. All receptors come from a woman between 18 and 29 years old in good health and CMV-seronegative.

The V call is TRBV5-1, the J call TRBJ1-5; maybe TRBD1 (6 bases). The V gene lost 3 bases and the J gene lost 3 bases, with 19 bases spanning the gap. The germline V gene has CDR1 SGHRS and CDR2 YFSETQ. This CDR3 has 17 residues. The CDR3 protein is CASSSAHRDPTNQPQHF. The CDR3 DNA reads as TGCGCCAGCAGCTCAGCCCACAGGGACCCCACCAATCAGCCCCAGCATTTT.

The chain joins TRBV9 to TRBJ2-7; D gene ambiguous. CDR1 SGDLS and CDR2 YYNGEE come from the germline V gene. This CDR3 region has 15 residues. V lost 2 bases to trimming and J lost 4 bases, with 16 bases between them. DNA for the CDR3: TGTGCCAGCAGCGTCTCGGCAGACTCATTTTACGAGCAGTACTTC. It is translated as CASSVSADSFYEQYF.

The count of this clone is one. The rearrangement uses TRBV11-2 and TRBJ2-3, with D perhaps given as TRBD1 or TRBD2 (7 bases each). Germline V gives CDR1 SGHAT, CDR2 FQNNGV. V lost 0 bases to trimming and J lost 4 bases, with 14 bases between them. The CDR3 spans 16 residues. CDR3 in DNA: TGTGCCAGCAGCTTAGATCAGGGGGGGGGTGCAGATACGCAGTATTTT. It yields the protein CASSLDQGGGADTQYF.

V and J are TRBV27 and TRBJ2-7; 8 nucleotides align to TRBD2. CDR1 and CDR2 (germline): MNHEY, SMNVEV (reference sequence). Losses at the gene ends were 6 bases for V and 3 bases for J; bases not matched to a gene: 4. CDR3 length: 13 amino acids. The CDR3 DNA follows: TGTGCCAGCAGGTTAACTAGCGGCTACGAGCAGTACTTC. It is translated as CASRLTSGYEQYF.

V is TRBV30 and J is TRBJ2-1; D might be TRBD1 or TRBD2, each matching 5 bases. In germline, CDR1 is GTSNPN, CDR2 SVGIG (reference sequence). Trimming took off 4 bases at V and 3 bases at J, with 13 bases between the two ends. The CDR3 sequence is 14 residues long. CDR3 region: CAWTPGTIYNEQFF. As DNA, the CDR3 is TGTGCCTGGACCCCCGGGACCATCTACAATGAGCAGTTCTTC.

This chain links TRBV5-6 with TRBJ1-2, with TRBD1 matching 8 bases. The V and J ends lost 0 bases and 0 bases, in that order; junction bases with no gene match: 7. The CDR3 is made up of 17 amino acids. Germline V gene data show CDR1 as SGHDT and CDR2 as YYEEEE. This CDR3 is CASSLAWDRSSNYGYTF. The CDR3 DNA follows: TGTGCCAGCAGCTTGGCCTGGGACAGGTCGTCTAACTATGGCTACACCTTC.